Below, 23 T cell receptor beta chains from the same sample are listed, as sequenced in a study of T cells in Graves' hyperthyroidism and ophthalmopathy. It was RNA transcripts that yielded the amplified TCR beta CDR3 regions. Primed by the HTBI set, a first-round RT-PCR was run on the TCR CDR3. TCRdb recomputed calls from the multiplex PCR reads with MiXCR, one row per CDR3 protein. The data show 500,000 or so distinct CDR3 sequences, more than 15% seen once. The specimen sequenced was blood. These TCRs come from a woman aged 18-35 years with Graves' ophthalmopathy.

Ten or more counts support this clonotype. The V call is TRBV7-8, the J call TRBJ2-3, with D uncertain. V dropped 0 bases and J dropped 5 bases, with 9 bases sitting between them. CDR3 length: 14 residues. Germline V gene data show CDR1 as SGHVS and CDR2 as FQNEAQ. CDR3 residues: CASSLAMSGDTQYF. DNA of the CDR3: TGTGCCAGCAGCTTAGCGATGTCTGGAGATACGCAGTATTTT.

The CDR3 loop reads CASSYSTTANEKLFF. The CDR3 region has the DNA TGTGCCAGCAGTTACTCGACAACGGCTAATGAAAAACTGTTTTTT. The chain joins TRBV6-5 to TRBJ1-4, with D uncertain. CDR1 is MNHEY and CDR2 is SVGAGI in the germline V gene. V gave up 0 bases and J gave up 3 bases, with 8 bases separating them. The CDR3 sequence is 15 residues long.

This clonotype has ten or more counts. The chain joins TRBV6-1 to TRBJ2-5, with 8 positions matching TRBD2. The V gene end was trimmed by 7 bases and the J gene end by 4 bases; junction bases not matched to a gene: 11. Germline assignment: CDR1 MNHNS and CDR2 SASEGT. This CDR3 is built from 15 residues. Here the CDR3 reads CASNQLAAGSETQYF. DNA for the CDR3: TGTGCCAGCAACCAACTAGCGGCGGGTTCAGAGACCCAGTACTTC.

This clonotype has more than one count but fewer than ten. The chain joins TRBV9 to TRBJ1-6; D not certain. V gave up 1 base and J gave up 3 bases, with 5 bases separating them. The germline gives CDR1 SGDLS, CDR2 YYNGEE. The CDR3 runs 14 residues. CDR3 in DNA: TGTGCCAGCAGCGTACGGTACTATAATTCACCCCTCCACTTT. Protein product: CASSVRYYNSPLHF.

This clonotype has ten or more counts. V is TRBV27 and J is TRBJ1-1; tentatively, D is TRBD1 (6 bases). Looked up from germline, CDR1 is MNHEY and CDR2 is SMNVEV (reference sequence). The CDR3 is 14 amino acids. The V end lost 4 bases, the J end lost 1 base, and 10 bases lay between the germline ends. The chain's CDR3 is CASSSGVGNTEAFF. DNA for the CDR3: TGTGCCAGCAGTTCAGGGGTGGGGAACACTGAAGCTTTCTTT.

The V gene is TRBV7-2, the J gene TRBJ2-5, with 11 bases aligning to TRBD2. The V and J ends lost 6 bases and 4 bases, in that order; junction bases with no gene match: 4. CDR1 is SGHTA, CDR2 FQGNSA, per germline. The CDR3 sequence is 14 residues long. CDR3 DNA sequence: TGTGCCAGCAGGGCTGGACTAGCGGGAGAGACCCAGTACTTC. Protein sequence: CASRAGLAGETQYF.

This clonotype was observed a few times. This chain uses TRBV19 with TRBJ2-1; D gene ambiguous. The V and J ends lost 3 bases and 3 bases respectively, with 12 bases between them. The CDR3 runs 15 residues. CDR1 and CDR2 from the germline V gene are LNHDA and SQIVND (reference sequence). The CDR3 reads CASSISAVGYNEQFF. CDR3 DNA sequence: TGTGCCAGTAGTATTTCGGCGGTTGGCTACAATGAGCAGTTCTTC. The whole variable domain, remainder taken from reference TRBV19 and TRBJ2-1, is DGGITQSPKYLFRKEGQNVTLSCEQNLNHDAMYWYRQDPGQGLRLIYYSQIVNDFQKGDIAEGYSVSREKKESFPLTVTSAQKNPTAFYLCASSISAVGYNEQFFGPGTRLTVL.

The table lists this clonotype with a few counts. V is TRBV5-1 and J is TRBJ1-1; TRBD1 agrees at 11 bases. Germline CDR1 and CDR2: SGHRS and YFSETQ. This CDR3 has 16 amino acids. V lost 2 bases, J lost 4 bases, and 7 bases stayed unmatched. The CDR3 protein is CASSLGGTGGTTEAFF. Here the CDR3 DNA reads TGCGCCAGCAGCTTAGGAGGGACAGGGGGGACCACTGAAGCTTTCTTT.

This clonotype was recorded at least ten times. The chain recombines TRBV9 with TRBJ2-7, with D perhaps being TRBD1 or TRBD2 (6 bases each). Germline CDR1 is SGDLS and CDR2 is YYNGEE. V lost 0 bases, J lost 2 bases, and 9 bases lay in between. The CDR3 loop spans 14 amino acids. CDR3 region: CASSVGGAPYEQYF. CDR3 sequence (DNA): TGTGCCAGCAGCGTAGGGGGGGCCCCCTACGAGCAGTACTTC.

This clonotype was recorded a few times. The rearrangement uses TRBV7-9 and TRBJ1-1; D not certain. V lost 5 bases and J 1 base, leaving 14 bases between the germline ends. CDR1 and CDR2 (germline): SEHNR, FQNEAQ (reference sequence). The CDR3 contains 15 residues. This CDR3 is CASSITSWGNTEAFF. CDR3 bases: TGTGCCAGCAGCATCACAAGTTGGGGGAACACTGAAGCTTTCTTT.

As to this clonotype: A much larger clone differs from this one at a single base, so this may be a read error. V is TRBV4-1 and J is TRBJ1-1, with unresolved D. CDR3 size: 15 residues. From germline, CDR1 is MGHRA and CDR2 YSYEKL. Deletions cut 0 bases from V and 0 bases from J, with 8 bases between. The CDR3 reads CASSQDWTVNTEAFF. CDR3 DNA: TGCGCCAGCAGCCAAGATTGGACGGTGAACACTGAAGCTTTCTTT.

The chain uses TRBV28 and TRBJ2-5; D gene uncertain. Trimming cost V 3 bases and J 5 bases, with 10 bases left between them. This CDR3 contains 13 residues. Germline CDR1 reads MDHEN; CDR2 reads SYDVKM. The CDR3 sequence is CASSLVGPETQYF. The DNA for the CDR3 is TGTGCCAGCAGTTTGGTAGGGCCCGAGACCCAGTACTTC.

This clonotype was seen a few times. The V gene is TRBV20-1, the J gene TRBJ1-5; D remains unclear. Germline CDR1 DFQATT, CDR2 SNEGSKA (reference sequence). This CDR3 is built from 14 residues. Trimming took off 0 bases at V and 15 bases at J, with 21 bases between the two ends. The CDR3 loop is CSARDRKFKVATHF. The CDR3 coding sequence is TGCAGTGCTAGAGATCGAAAGTTTAAGGTAGCAACGCATTTT.

The gene calls are TRBV3-1 and TRBJ2-6; 9 nucleotides match TRBD2. The J segment lost 0 bases and the V segment lost 4 bases, leaving 10 bases of the junction unmatched. Germline V CDR1 and CDR2: LGHDT, YNNKEL (reference sequence). The CDR3 extends over 19 amino acids. CDR3 protein: CASSPRGSGGLSGANVLTF. DNA for the CDR3: TGTGCCAGCAGCCCCCGGGGTAGCGGGGGCCTCTCTGGGGCCAACGTCCTGACTTTC.

Points on this clonotype: Sequence at one end of the junction differs from germline and may be a read error. The CDR3 nucleotides read TGTGGCAGCAGCTTGGACAGATCGGCAGATACGCAGTATTTT. Translation gives CGSSLDRSADTQYF. This chain links TRBV11-1 with TRBJ2-3, with a weak D call TRBD1 (6 bases). This CDR3 is built from 14 residues. Germline values: CDR1 SGHAT, CDR2 FQDESV (reference sequence).

This clonotype was counted ten times or more. The chain has TRBV30 and TRBJ2-1; unclear D gene. With 0 bases removed from V and 8 bases from J, the gap between germline ends came to 5 bases. CDR1 is GTSNPN, CDR2 SVGIG, per germline (reference sequence). The CDR3 runs to 11 residues. The CDR3 DNA sequence: TGTGCCTGGAGTGTACTGGATGAGCAGTTCTTC. Its translation is CAWSVLDEQFF.

This clonotype was seen repeatedly, ten times or more. V usage is TRBV7-2 and J usage is TRBJ2-3; TRBD2 matches at 9 bases. The CDR3 is 15 residues long. The V gene end was trimmed by 5 bases and the J gene end by 2 bases; junction bases not matched to a gene: 5. From germline, CDR1 is SGHTA and CDR2 FQGNSA. In DNA, the CDR3 is TGTGCCAGCAGCAAGAGCGGGAGGTCCACAGATACGCAGTATTTT. Translation gives CASSKSGRSTDTQYF.

This clonotype was observed many times. This chain's CDR3 is CASSPRVGDQPQHF. In nucleotides, the CDR3 is TGTGCCAGCTCACCCAGGGTTGGGGATCAGCCCCAGCATTTT. The J gene is TRBJ1-5, the V gene TRBV18, with D maybe TRBD1 (5 bases). The CDR3 sequence is 14 residues long. V shed 3 bases and J shed 5 bases, with 11 bases lying between them. Germline CDR1 reads KGHSH; CDR2 reads LQKENI.

This clonotype has more than one count but fewer than ten. The V and J genes are TRBV4-2 and TRBJ2-6; D uncertain. The CDR3 runs to 15 residues. Germline V CDR1 and CDR2: LGHNA, YNFKEQ. V lost 2 bases, J lost 0 bases, and 5 bases lay in between. This CDR3 is CASSQSSSGANVLTF. CDR3 coding DNA: TGTGCCAGCAGCCAATCGAGCTCTGGGGCCAACGTCCTGACTTTC.

The chain carries TRBV4-3 and TRBJ2-2, with TRBD1 as a possible D gene (8 bases). Deletions cut 1 base from V and 6 bases from J, with 12 bases between. Per the germline V gene, CDR1 is LGHNA and CDR2 is YSLEER. The CDR3 contains 15 residues. CDR3 amino acids: CASSQGTGRAGELFF. CDR3 nucleotide sequence: TGCGCCAGCAGCCAAGGGACAGGGAGGGCCGGGGAGCTGTTTTTT.

V gene TRBV28 combines with J gene TRBJ2-3, with TRBD1 matching over 11 bases. The J segment lost 2 bases and the V segment lost 5 bases, leaving 3 bases of the junction unmatched. The germline gives CDR1 MDHEN, CDR2 SYDVKM. The CDR3 contains 15 residues. CDR3: CASSRDRGNTDTQYF. In nucleotides, the CDR3 is TGTGCCAGCAGTCGGGACAGGGGGAACACAGATACGCAGTATTTT. Looking up the rest from reference TRBV28 and TRBJ2-3 gives the full variable domain: DVKVTQSSRYLVKRTGEKVFLECVQDMDHENMFWYRQDPGLGLRLIYFSYDVKMKEKGDIPEGYSVSREKKERFSLILESASTNQTSMYLCASSRDRGNTDTQYFGPGTRLTVL.

This clonotype was found many times. The V and J genes are TRBV28 and TRBJ1-5, with 10 nucleotides matching TRBD1. CDR1 MDHEN and CDR2 SYDVKM come from the germline V gene. The CDR3 length is 18 residues. V gave up 6 bases and J gave up 0 bases; unmatched junction bases: 11. In nucleotides, the CDR3 is TGTGCCAGCAGCTCTGACAGGGGGCGCGCTCTTAGCAATCAGCCCCAGCATTTT. It translates to CASSSDRGRALSNQPQHF.

This clonotype was counted many times. The chain links TRBV14 to TRBJ2-1; TRBD1 might be the D (6 bases). Germline CDR1 is SGHDN and CDR2 is FVKESK. The CDR3 covers 15 residues. Trimming removed 1 base from V and 2 bases from J, with 9 bases in between. The DNA for the CDR3 is TGTGCCAGCAGCCAAGTCCCAGGGGCCTACAATGAGCAGTTCTTC. As protein: CASSQVPGAYNEQFF.